The 23 T cell receptor beta chains in this list originate from one sample, sequenced in a study of blood T cell repertoires in COVID-19. The assay was immunoSEQ multiplex PCR, and TCRdb's table has in-frame clones only and misses some. The table lists approximately 150,000 clones, about 90% of them singletons. Sample: PBMCs or T cells enriched from blood (not recorded which). These receptors originate from a woman aged 40 to 50 who had been exposed to COVID-19.

The chain employs TRBV2 and TRBJ1-5; D possibly corresponds to TRBD1 (6 bases). Germline values: CDR1 SNHLY, CDR2 FYNNEI. The CDR3 consists of 14 residues. V lost 6 bases to trimming and J lost 6 bases, with 15 bases between them. CDR3 nucleotide sequence: TGTGCCAGCAGCGAGGGGGGGGCACGTCAGCCCCAGCATTTT. It is translated as CASSEGGARQPQHF.

This clone was seen a handful of times. The chain combines TRBV19 with TRBJ1-5; 7 positions match TRBD1. In germline, CDR1 is LNHDA, CDR2 SQIVND (reference sequence). V shed 7 bases and J 5 bases; nucleotides not matched to a gene: 11. The CDR3 contains 15 residues. CDR3: CASTQGQTQHQPQHF. The CDR3 nucleotides are TGTGCCAGTACCCAGGGACAGACACAACATCAGCCCCAGCATTTT.

This sequence joins TRBV11-2 and TRBJ2-3; 13 nucleotides agree with TRBD2. V lost 5 bases, J lost 0 bases, and 11 bases stayed unmatched. CDR1 and CDR2 (germline): SGHAT, FQNNGV. The CDR3 consists of 19 residues. The CDR3 bases are TGTGCCAGCAGCGGGCGGACTAGCGGGGGAACTACTAGCACAGATACGCAGTATTTT. Protein product: CASSGRTSGGTTSTDTQYF. Based on the CDR3 plus reference TRBV11-2 and TRBJ2-3, the full variable domain is EAGVAQSPRYKIIEKRQSVAFWCNPISGHATLYWYQQILGQGPKLLIQFQNNGVVDDSQLPKDRFSAERLKGVDSTLKIQPAKLEDSAVYLCASSGRTSGGTTSTDTQYFGPGTRLTVL.

The CDR3 DNA sequence: TGTGCCAGACCACGAAAAGGGGCCGGGGGCACTGAAGCTTTCTTT. This codes for CARPRKGAGGTEAFF. This chain joins TRBV5-3 and TRBJ1-1, with a tentative D call TRBD1 (5 bases). TRBV5-3 is treated as an ORF (open reading frame) with a function not yet certain. The V gene lost 7 bases and the J gene lost 4 bases, with 20 bases spanning the gap. The CDR3 contains 15 residues.

This clone was counted once. This chain uses TRBV28 with TRBJ2-7, with D possibly being TRBD1 (6 bases). The CDR3 is 15 amino acids. Germline V gene data show CDR1 as MDHEN and CDR2 as SYDVKM. V was shortened by 4 bases and J by 0 bases, with 13 bases between the two germline ends. The CDR3 loop reads CASSYAGTSSYEQYF. CDR3 sequence (DNA): TGTGCCAGCAGTTACGCCGGGACATCCTCCTACGAGCAGTACTTC.

This chain uses TRBV5-1 with TRBJ2-5, with D possibly being TRBD1 (6 bases). This CDR3 has 14 amino acids. Trimming shortened V by 4 bases and J by 5 bases, and 15 bases separated the two germline ends. CDR1 and CDR2 (germline): SGHRS, YFSETQ. The DNA of the CDR3 is TGCGCCAGCAGCCTGCAGGGGAGACTGGAGACCCAGTACTTC. Residues: CASSLQGRLETQYF. Based on the CDR3 plus reference TRBV5-1 and TRBJ2-5, the full variable domain is KAGVTQTPRYLIKTRGQQVTLSCSPISGHRSVSWYQQTPGQGLQFLFEYFSETQRNKGNFPGRFSGRQFSNSRSEMNVSTLELGDSALYLCASSLQGRLETQYFGPGTRLLVL.

The chain uses TRBV11-2 and TRBJ1-1, with a possible D match to TRBD1 (5 bases). V lost 5 bases and J lost 1, with 17 bases in between. Per germline, CDR1 SGHAT and CDR2 FQNNGV. The CDR3 runs 16 residues. CDR3 coding DNA: TGTGCCAGCAGCACGGCCCCCCCCGGGGGGAACACTGAAGCTTTCTTT. Protein product: CASSTAPPGGNTEAFF.

The chain uses TRBV29-1 and TRBJ2-1; 7 nucleotides match TRBD2. Trimming took 2 bases from V and 3 from J; bases not matched to a gene: 4. Germline V gene sequence: CDR1 SQVTM, CDR2 ANQGSEA. The CDR3 has 14 amino acids. The CDR3 loop is CSVERREFYNEQFF. CDR3 coding DNA: TGCAGCGTTGAAAGGCGGGAGTTCTACAATGAGCAGTTCTTC.

This sequence joins TRBV27 and TRBJ2-1; the match to TRBD2 covers 10 bases. This CDR3 has 15 amino acids. Trimming took 5 bases from V and 3 from J; bases not matched to a gene: 4. Germline V gives CDR1 MNHEY, CDR2 SMNVEV (reference sequence). The CDR3 sequence is CASSQAGGGYNEQFF. As DNA, the CDR3 is TGTGCCAGCAGTCAAGCGGGAGGGGGCTACAATGAGCAGTTCTTC.

The CDR3 loop is CASSRQGALDYTF. The CDR3 region has the DNA TGTGCCAGCAGCAGACAGGGGGCTCTCGACTACACCTTC. The rearrangement joins TRBV7-9 to TRBJ1-2; 10 bases match TRBD1. The CDR3 has 13 amino acids. Trimming removed 5 bases from V and 10 bases from J; junction bases left unmatched: 7. Germline V gene lookup returns CDR1 SEHNR and CDR2 FQNEAQ (reference sequence).

V and J are TRBV12-3 or TRBV12-4 and TRBJ1-4; D perhaps matches TRBD1 (5 bases). This CDR3 region has 13 residues. The V and J ends lost 6 bases and 5 bases respectively, with 10 bases between them. The CDR3 DNA follows: TGTGCCAGCAGCCGGAACAGGAATGAAAAACTGTTTTTT. This translates into CASSRNRNEKLFF.

The CDR3 spells CASSEAAGLPLRELFF. DNA for the CDR3: TGTGCCAGCAGTGAAGCGGCGGGACTACCCCTACGCGAACTGTTTTTT. The rearrangement joins TRBV6-1 to TRBJ1-4; weak D call: TRBD1 (5 bases). Germline values: CDR1 MNHNS, CDR2 SASEGT. Trimming cost V 0 bases and J 12 bases, with 20 bases left between them. There are 16 residues in the CDR3.

V is TRBV5-1 and J is TRBJ2-5, with D possibly matching TRBD2 (6 bases). Trimming took off 4 bases at V and 5 bases at J, with 21 bases between the two ends. Germline CDR1 and CDR2: SGHRS and YFSETQ. This CDR3 is 16 amino acids long. CDR3 protein: CASSPQPTSRGETQYF. For the CDR3, the DNA is TGCGCCAGCAGCCCCCAACCGACTAGTCGGGGGGAGACCCAGTACTTC.

This rearrangement joins TRBV5-1 to TRBJ2-3, with D uncertain. CDR1 is SGHRS and CDR2 is YFSETQ in the germline V gene. The CDR3 loop spans 16 amino acids. V lost 9 bases and J 0 bases, leaving 20 bases between the germline ends. The chain's CDR3 is CANREDPPGSTDTQYF. CDR3 nucleotides: TGCGCCAACAGAGAAGACCCACCAGGTAGCACAGATACGCAGTATTTT.

V gene TRBV5-1 combines with J gene TRBJ2-7, with 9 bases that match TRBD2. The CDR3 is made up of 15 amino acids. Trimming at V came to 3 bases and at J to 0 bases, leaving 4 bases not matched to a gene. The germline V gene encodes CDR1 SGHRS and CDR2 YFSETQ. CDR3 region: CASSSGTSLSYEQYF. The CDR3 DNA sequence: TGCGCCAGCAGCTCCGGGACTAGCCTCTCCTACGAGCAGTACTTC.

The chain employs TRBV2 and TRBJ2-3; D might be TRBD2 (6 bases). Trimming removed 10 bases from V and 1 base from J, with 15 bases in between. The length of the CDR3 is 14 residues. Germline V CDR1 and CDR2: SNHLY, FYNNEI. CDR3 sequence reads: CATSRPSGTDTQYF. CDR3 in DNA: TGTGCCACCAGCCGGCCTAGCGGCACAGATACGCAGTATTTT. The full variable domain, its missing parts supplied by reference TRBV2 and TRBJ2-3, is EPEVTQTPSHQVTQMGQEVILRCVPISNHLYFYWYRQILGQKVEFLVSFYNNEISEKSEIFDDQFSVERPDGSNFTLKIRSTKLEDSAMYFCATSRPSGTDTQYFGPGTRLTVL.

The chain recombines TRBV9 with TRBJ1-2; TRBD1 agrees at 8 bases. The CDR3 has 15 residues. The germline V gene has CDR1 SGDLS and CDR2 YYNGEE. V lost 0 bases, J lost 0 bases, and 1 base stayed unmatched. The CDR3 is CASSVEQGANYGYTF. The CDR3 region has the DNA TGTGCCAGCAGCGTAGAACAGGGGGCTAACTATGGCTACACCTTC.

The rearrangement uses TRBV10-1 and TRBJ2-2; the D gene is possibly TRBD2 (6 bases). There are 16 residues in the CDR3. Trimming removed 6 bases at V and 4 bases at J, with 18 bases between. The germline gives CDR1 WNHNN, CDR2 SYGVQD (reference sequence). The CDR3 sequence: CASRESPTGSTGELFF. The CDR3 nucleotides are TGCGCCAGCAGGGAATCTCCGACCGGGAGCACCGGGGAGCTGTTTTTT.

The chain has TRBV9 and TRBJ2-5; 8 bases agree with TRBD1. CDR1 SGDLS and CDR2 YYNGEE come from the germline V gene. V trimming: 1 base; J trimming: 3 bases; junction bases outside the gene matches: 8. The CDR3 sequence is 16 residues long. CDR3 protein: CASSVSGGKVEETQYF. The CDR3 region has the DNA TGTGCCAGCAGCGTATCAGGGGGCAAGGTAGAAGAGACCCAGTACTTC. Full variable domain (outside the CDR3, taken from reference TRBV9 and TRBJ2-5): DSGVTQTPKHLITATGQRVTLRCSPRSGDLSVYWYQQSLDQGLQFLIQYYNGEERAKGNILERFSAQQFPDLHSELNLSSLELGDSALYFCASSVSGGKVEETQYFGPGTRLLVL.

V and J are TRBV5-6 and TRBJ1-5; weak D call: TRBD1 (6 bases). Trimming removed 2 bases at V and 6 bases at J, with 15 bases between. Per germline, CDR1 SGHDT and CDR2 YYEEEE. The CDR3 runs to 15 residues. This CDR3 is CASSFERGTGQPQHF. CDR3 bases: TGTGCCAGCAGCTTTGAGAGGGGGACCGGTCAGCCCCAGCATTTT.

The rearrangement links TRBV2 to TRBJ2-2; possibly TRBD1 for D (5 bases). The CDR3 consists of 16 residues. Trimming shortened V by 2 bases and J by 5 bases, and 15 bases separated the two germline ends. The germline V gene encodes CDR1 SNHLY and CDR2 FYNNEI. The CDR3 is CASSEWSGIGTGELFF. The CDR3 DNA sequence: TGTGCCAGCAGTGAATGGTCAGGGATAGGTACCGGGGAGCTGTTTTTT. Supplemented by reference TRBV2 and TRBJ2-2, the full variable domain reads EPEVTQTPSHQVTQMGQEVILRCVPISNHLYFYWYRQILGQKVEFLVSFYNNEISEKSEIFDDQFSVERPDGSNFTLKIRSTKLEDSAMYFCASSEWSGIGTGELFFGEGSRLTVL.

The chain combines TRBV3-1 (or the pseudogene TRBV3-2) with TRBJ2-2; D gene unclear. The germline V gene encodes CDR1 LGHDT and CDR2 YNNKEL (reference sequence). V shed 4 bases and J shed 7 bases, with 7 bases lying between them. The CDR3 extends over 12 amino acids. CDR3 in DNA: TGTGCCAGCAGCCTGAGAGTCGGGGAGCTGTTTTTT. Translation: CASSLRVGELFF.

The chain recombines TRBV27 with TRBJ1-2; TRBD1 might be the D (6 bases). The length of the CDR3 is 13 residues. Trimming stripped 5 bases from V and 6 bases from J, with 13 bases between. Germline CDR1 is MNHEY and CDR2 is SMNVEV (reference sequence). The CDR3 is CASSPRTANGYTF. As DNA, the CDR3 is TGTGCCAGCAGTCCCCGGACAGCTAATGGCTACACCTTC.